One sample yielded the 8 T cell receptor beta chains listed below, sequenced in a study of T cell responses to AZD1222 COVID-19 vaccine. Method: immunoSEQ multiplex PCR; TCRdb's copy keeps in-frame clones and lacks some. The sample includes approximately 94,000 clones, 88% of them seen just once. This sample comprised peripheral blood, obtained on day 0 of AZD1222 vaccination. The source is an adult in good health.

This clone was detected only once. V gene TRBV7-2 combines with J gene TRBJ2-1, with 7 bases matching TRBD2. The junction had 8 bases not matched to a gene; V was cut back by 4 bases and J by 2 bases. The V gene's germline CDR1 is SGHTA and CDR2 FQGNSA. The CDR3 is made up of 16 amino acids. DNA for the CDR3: TGTGCCAGCAGCTCCCTAGGGGCGGGAGCCTACAATGAGCAGTTCTTC. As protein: CASSSLGAGAYNEQFF.

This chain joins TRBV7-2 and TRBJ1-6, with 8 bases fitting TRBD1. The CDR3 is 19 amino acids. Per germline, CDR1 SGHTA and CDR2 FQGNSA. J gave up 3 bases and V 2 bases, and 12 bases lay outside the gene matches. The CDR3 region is CASSLIRTGTRFYNSPLHF. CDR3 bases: TGTGCCAGCAGCTTAATTCGGACAGGGACCCGCTTCTATAATTCACCCCTCCACTTT.

In nucleotides, the CDR3 is TGTGCCAGCAGCCCGGAGACAGTTTCACCCCTCCACTTT. It encodes CASSPETVSPLHF. The chain joins TRBV7-8 to TRBJ1-6; a weak D match, TRBD1 (5 bases). CDR3 length: 13 amino acids. V was shortened by 5 bases and J by 9 bases, with 11 bases between the two germline ends. The germline V gene has CDR1 SGHVS and CDR2 FQNEAQ. The whole variable domain, remainder taken from reference TRBV7-8 and TRBJ1-6, is GAGVSQSPRYKVAKRGQDVALRCDPISGHVSLFWYQQALGQGPEFLTYFQNEAQLDKSGLPSDRFFAERPEGSVSTLKIQRTQQEDSAVYLCASSPETVSPLHFGNGTRLTVT.

This chain's CDR3 is CASSAGVSGLGETQYF. The CDR3 DNA sequence: TGTGCCAGCAGCGCCGGGGTCTCAGGTCTGGGGGAGACCCAGTACTTC. This chain links TRBV9 with TRBJ2-5; D may be TRBD2 (5 bases). CDR1 is SGDLS, CDR2 YYNGEE, per germline. The CDR3 spans 16 residues. Trimming took 3 bases from V and 5 from J, leaving 20 bases between them.

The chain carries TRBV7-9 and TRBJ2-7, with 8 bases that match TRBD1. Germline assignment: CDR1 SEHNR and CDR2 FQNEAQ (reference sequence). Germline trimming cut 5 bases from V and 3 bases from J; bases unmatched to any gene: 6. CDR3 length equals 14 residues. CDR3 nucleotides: TGTGCCAGCAGCCCGCGACAGGGGAGCTACGAGCAGTACTTC. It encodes CASSPRQGSYEQYF.

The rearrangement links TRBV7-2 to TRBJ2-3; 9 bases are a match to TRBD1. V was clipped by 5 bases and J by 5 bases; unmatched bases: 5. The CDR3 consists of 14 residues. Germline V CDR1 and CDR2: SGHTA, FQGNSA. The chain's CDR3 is CASSETGGRDTQYF. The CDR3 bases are TGTGCCAGCAGCGAAACAGGGGGCAGAGATACGCAGTATTTT.

CDR3 sequence reads: CASSQAAGTGYEQYF. CDR3 DNA: TGTGCCAGCAGCCAAGCTGCCGGGACAGGCTACGAGCAGTACTTC. The gene calls are TRBV14 and TRBJ2-7; 8 bases align to TRBD1. The J segment lost 3 bases and the V segment lost 1 base, leaving 5 bases of the junction unmatched. The CDR3 totals 15 residues. CDR1 SGHDN and CDR2 FVKESK come from the germline V gene.

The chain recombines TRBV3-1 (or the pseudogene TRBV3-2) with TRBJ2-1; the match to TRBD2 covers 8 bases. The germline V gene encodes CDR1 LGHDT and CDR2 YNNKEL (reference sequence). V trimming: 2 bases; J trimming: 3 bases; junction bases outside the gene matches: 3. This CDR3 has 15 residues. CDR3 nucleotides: TGTGCCAGCAGCCAAATGAGCGGGAGCTACAATGAGCAGTTCTTC. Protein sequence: CASSQMSGSYNEQFF.